A single T cell receptor (beta chain) is shown here with its context. The sample is drawn from a study of T cell responses to AZD1222 COVID-19 vaccine. Sequencing was performed with immunoSEQ multiplex PCR; in TCRdb, only in-frame clones are kept and a portion is missing. The sample carries 150,000 to 200,000 clones, just over 90% recorded once. Per the germline V gene, CDR1 is DFQATT and CDR2 is SNEGSKA (reference sequence). Trimming pared 0 bases from V and 11 bases from J, leaving 9 bases between. This CDR3 comprises 11 residues. This receptor was obtained from an adult who received the MenACWY meningococcal vaccine as a control. The sample in question was peripheral blood, obtained 28 days after the second dose of the MenACWY control vaccine. The J gene is TRBJ2-3, the V gene TRBV20-1; maybe TRBD2 (5 bases). The CDR3 is CSAREPRGQYF. CDR3 coding DNA: TGCAGTGCTAGAGAGCCCCGGGGGCAGTATTTT.